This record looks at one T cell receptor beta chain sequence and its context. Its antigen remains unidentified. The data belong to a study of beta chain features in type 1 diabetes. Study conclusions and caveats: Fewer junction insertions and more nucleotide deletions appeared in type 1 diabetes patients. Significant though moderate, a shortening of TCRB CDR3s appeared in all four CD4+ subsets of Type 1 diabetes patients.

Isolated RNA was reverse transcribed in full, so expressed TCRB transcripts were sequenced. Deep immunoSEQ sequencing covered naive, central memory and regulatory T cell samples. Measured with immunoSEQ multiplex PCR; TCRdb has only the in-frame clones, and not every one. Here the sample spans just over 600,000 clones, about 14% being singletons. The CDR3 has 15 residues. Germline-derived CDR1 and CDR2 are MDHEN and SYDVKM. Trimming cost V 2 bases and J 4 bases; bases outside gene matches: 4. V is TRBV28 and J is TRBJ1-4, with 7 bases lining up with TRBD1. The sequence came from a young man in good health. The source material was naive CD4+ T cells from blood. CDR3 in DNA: TGTGCCAGCAGTTTAGCGGGACAGCTTAATGAAAAACTGTTTTTT. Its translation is CASSLAGQLNEKLFF.